This T cell receptor (beta chain) was found in a study of technical replicates of blood from a few donors. Sequencing used immunoSEQ multiplex PCR; TCRdb keeps in-frame clones, though not all of them. The repertoire includes roughly 72,000 clones, 85% to 95% of them detected once, and about 0.38% sits in the top ten. This CDR3 spans 16 amino acids. Germline V gene sequence: CDR1 SGDLS, CDR2 YYNGEE. Germline trimming cut 3 bases from V and 2 bases from J; bases unmatched to any gene: 8. The clonotype comes from a human donor in good health. J is TRBJ2-7 and V is TRBV9, with 10 bases lining up with TRBD2. The sample was T cells isolated from PBMCs. The DNA of the CDR3 is TGTGCCAGCAGCGCGCCCCTAGCGGGAGCACCCTACGAGCAGTACTTC. The encoded protein is CASSAPLAGAPYEQYF.